What follows is one T cell receptor (beta chain) and its context. Its antigen is not known. The trim removed 3 bases at V and 3 bases at J, leaving 13 bases unmatched. The CDR3 length is 18 residues. The germline CDR1 and CDR2 sequences are SGHRS and YFSETQ. The sample originates from a study of T cell clones after liver transplantation. Study-wide background: Tolerance: complete withdrawal held at least one year, liver enzymes staying within twice normal.

Study results and limitations: A significant post-transplant drop in circulating graft-donor-reactive CD4 TCRbeta sequences occurred in most of the 8 subjects.

Generated by immunoSEQ multiplex PCR, the TCRdb table keeps only in-frame clones and is missing some. This sample carries tens of thousands of clones, less than 90% of them seen once, and the ten largest clones take 2.5% to 3.5%. This receptor was taken from a human patient who received a liver transplant. These T cells may partly come from the graft donor. The chain uses TRBV5-1 and TRBJ2-3, with 10 bases lining up with TRBD2. The starting material was CD4+ T cells from blood, obtained at the 22-month timepoint. The CDR3 sequence: CASSSPTSGVTGTDTQYF. In DNA form, the CDR3 reads TGCGCCAGCAGCTCACCTACTAGCGGGGTCACGGGTACAGATACGCAGTATTTT.